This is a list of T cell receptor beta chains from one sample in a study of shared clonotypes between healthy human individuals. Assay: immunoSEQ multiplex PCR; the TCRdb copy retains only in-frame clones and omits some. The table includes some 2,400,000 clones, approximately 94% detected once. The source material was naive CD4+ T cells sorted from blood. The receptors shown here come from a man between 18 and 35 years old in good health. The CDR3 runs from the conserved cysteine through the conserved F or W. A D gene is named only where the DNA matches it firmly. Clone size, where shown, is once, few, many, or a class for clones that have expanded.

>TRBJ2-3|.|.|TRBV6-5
TGTGCCAGCAGTTACTTGAAGGGGGTGCGCACAGATACGCAGTATTTT
CASSYLKGVRTDTQYF
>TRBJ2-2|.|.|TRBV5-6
TGTGCCAGCAGCTTACAATCTCTCGGGGATCGGGAGCTGTTTTTT
CASSLQSLGDRELFF
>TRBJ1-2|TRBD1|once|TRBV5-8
TGTGCCAGCAGCCGGACAGGGAACCCTCTAAACTATGGCTACACCTTC
CASSRTGNPLNYGYTF
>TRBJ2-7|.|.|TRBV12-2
TGTGCAAGTCGCAAACGCGGACAATCCTACGAGCAGTACTTC
CASRKRGQSYEQYF
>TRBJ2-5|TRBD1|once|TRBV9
TGTGCCAGCAGCGTAGAGGGGACAGCCCAAGAGACCCAGTACTTC
CASSVEGTAQETQYF
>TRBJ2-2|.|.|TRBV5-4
TGTGCCAGCATCCGACAGGAAAGCGCCGGCACCGGGGAGCTGTTTTTT
CASIRQESAGTGELFF
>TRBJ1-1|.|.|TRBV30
TGTGCCTGGAGTTCCGGGGCAGGCACTGAAGCTTTCTTT
CAWSSGAGTEAFF
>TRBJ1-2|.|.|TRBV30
TGTGCCTGGAGTGGTGCCGCGCAGAGGGGCTACACCTTC
CAWSGAAQRGYTF
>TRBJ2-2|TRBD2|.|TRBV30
TGTGCCTGGAGCGCGGGACTAGCGAACACCGGGGAGCTGTTTTTT
CAWSAGLANTGELFF
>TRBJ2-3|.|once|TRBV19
TGTGCCAGTACCCCCGGACCGAACACAGATACGCAGTATTTT
CASTPGPNTDTQYF
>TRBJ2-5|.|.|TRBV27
TGTGCCAGCAGTTTTGGCCTTGGGTTTTCGGAGACCCAGTACTTC
CASSFGLGFSETQYF